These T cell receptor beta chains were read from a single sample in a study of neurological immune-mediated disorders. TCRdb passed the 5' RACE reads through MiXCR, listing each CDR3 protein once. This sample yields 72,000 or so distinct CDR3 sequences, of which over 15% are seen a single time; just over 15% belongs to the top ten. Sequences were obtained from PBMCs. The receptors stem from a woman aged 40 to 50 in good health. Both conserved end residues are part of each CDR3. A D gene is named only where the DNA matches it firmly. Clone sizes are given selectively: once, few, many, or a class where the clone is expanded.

CDR3 protein: CASKLYSGANVLTF
CDR3 DNA: TGTGCCAGCAAATTATACTCTGGGGCCAACGTCCTGACTTTC
clone size: NA
J gene: TRBJ2-6
V gene: TRBV27
D gene: NA

CDR3 protein: CASVEGFPGNTIYF
CDR3 DNA: TGTGCCAGCGTTGAGGGGTTCCCTGGAAACACCATATATTTT
clone size: NA
J gene: TRBJ1-3
V gene: TRBV25-1
D gene: NA

CDR3 protein: CASSLAMGQPQHF
CDR3 DNA: TGCGCCAGCAGCTTGGCGATGGGTCAGCCCCAGCATTTT
clone size: many
J gene: TRBJ1-5
V gene: TRBV5-1
D gene: NA

CDR3 protein: CSASPGLAGGPDTQYF
CDR3 DNA: TGCAGTGCTAGCCCGGGACTAGCGGGGGGCCCAGATACGCAGTATTTT
clone size: many
J gene: TRBJ2-3
V gene: TRBV20-1
D gene: TRBD2

CDR3 protein: CASSEKMESSYNSPLHF
CDR3 DNA: TGTGCCAGCAGTGAAAAAATGGAGAGCTCCTATAATTCACCCCTCCACTTT
clone size: many
J gene: TRBJ1-6
V gene: TRBV6-1
D gene: NA

CDR3 protein: CASSVHPGQVNYGYTF
CDR3 DNA: TGTGCCAGCAGCGTACACCCGGGACAGGTGAACTATGGCTACACCTTC
clone size: many
J gene: TRBJ1-2
V gene: TRBV7-8
D gene: TRBD1

CDR3 protein: CASSTPQGRQFF
CDR3 DNA: TGTGCCAGCAGCACCCCTCAGGGGAGGCAGTTCTTC
clone size: many
J gene: TRBJ2-1
V gene: TRBV7-3
D gene: NA

CDR3 protein: CSASTGFQETQYF
CDR3 DNA: TGCAGTGCATCGACAGGATTCCAAGAGACCCAGTACTTC
clone size: many
J gene: TRBJ2-5
V gene: TRBV20-1
D gene: NA

CDR3 protein: CASSSSGRVANYGYTF
CDR3 DNA: TGTGCCAGCAGTTCCTCCGGCAGGGTAGCAAACTATGGCTACACCTTC
clone size: NA
J gene: TRBJ1-2
V gene: TRBV12-3/TRBV12-4
D gene: NA

CDR3 protein: CASSPRQGGGNTIYF
CDR3 DNA: TGTGCCAGCTCGCCGAGACAGGGAGGAGGAAACACCATATATTTT
clone size: many
J gene: TRBJ1-3
V gene: TRBV18
D gene: TRBD1

CDR3 protein: CSVVSTNTYGYTF
CDR3 DNA: TGCAGCGTCGTGAGTACTAATACCTATGGCTACACCTTC
clone size: NA
J gene: TRBJ1-2
V gene: TRBV29-1
D gene: NA

CDR3 protein: CATQGPPPYEQYF
CDR3 DNA: TGTGCCACCCAGGGACCTCCTCCCTACGAGCAGTACTTC
clone size: NA
J gene: TRBJ2-7
V gene: TRBV27
D gene: NA

CDR3 protein: CSARKGAGGLGGTDTKYF
CDR3 DNA: TGCAGTGCTAGAAAGGGTGCGGGGGGGCTTGGAGGCACAGATACGAAATATTTT
clone size: NA
J gene: TRBJ2-3
V gene: TRBV20-1
D gene: TRBD2

CDR3 protein: CASNDRGSTEAFF
CDR3 DNA: TGTGCCAGCAATGACAGGGGGAGCACTGAAGCTTTCTTT
clone size: many
J gene: TRBJ1-1
V gene: TRBV7-2
D gene: TRBD1

CDR3 protein: CASSGVGYEQYF
CDR3 DNA: TGTGCCAGCTCAGGGGTTGGCTACGAGCAGTACTTC
clone size: few
J gene: TRBJ2-7
V gene: TRBV7-8
D gene: NA

CDR3 protein: CASSPGTGIGEQYF
CDR3 DNA: TGCGCCAGCAGCCCAGGGACAGGGATAGGCGAGCAGTACTTC
clone size: many
J gene: TRBJ2-7
V gene: TRBV5-1
D gene: TRBD1

CDR3 protein: CASGDRGLSYNEQFF
CDR3 DNA: TGTGCCAGCGGAGACAGGGGGCTCTCCTACAATGAGCAGTTCTTC
clone size: NA
J gene: TRBJ2-1
V gene: TRBV6-1
D gene: TRBD1

CDR3 protein: CASSLDILAGGYNEQFF
CDR3 DNA: TGTGCCAGCAGCTTAGACATACTAGCGGGGGGGTACAATGAGCAGTTCTTC
clone size: few
J gene: TRBJ2-1
V gene: TRBV7-9
D gene: TRBD2

CDR3 protein: CASSFRGTRKGYTF
CDR3 DNA: TGTGCCAGCAGTTTTAGAGGGACACGGAAGGGCTACACCTTC
clone size: many
J gene: TRBJ1-2
V gene: TRBV28
D gene: NA

CDR3 protein: CASGNRGGSPLHF
CDR3 DNA: TGTGCCAGCGGCAACAGGGGAGGTTCACCCCTCCACTTT
clone size: many
J gene: TRBJ1-6
V gene: TRBV6-1
D gene: TRBD1

CDR3 protein: CSARGGGAIKETQYF
CDR3 DNA: TGCAGTGCTAGAGGCGGGGGCGCCATAAAAGAGACCCAGTACTTC
clone size: many
J gene: TRBJ2-5
V gene: TRBV20-1
D gene: NA

CDR3 protein: CASSGQRSGANVITF
CDR3 DNA: TGCGCCAGCAGCGGGCAGAGGTCCGGGGCCAACGTCATAACTTTC
clone size: NA
J gene: TRBJ2-6
V gene: TRBV5-1
D gene: NA

CDR3 protein: CASSPPAGGETEAFF
CDR3 DNA: TGTGCCAGCTCACCACCGGCGGGGGGCGAGACTGAAGCTTTCTTT
clone size: NA
J gene: TRBJ1-1
V gene: TRBV18
D gene: NA

CDR3 protein: CASSLRGAGGTDTQYF
CDR3 DNA: TGTGCCAGCAGTTTAAGGGGCGCAGGAGGCACAGATACGCAGTATTTT
clone size: many
J gene: TRBJ2-3
V gene: TRBV12-3/TRBV12-4
D gene: NA

CDR3 protein: CASSIEPGSYYNEQFF
CDR3 DNA: TGTGCCAGTAGTATCGAACCCGGGAGTTATTACAATGAGCAGTTCTTC
clone size: many
J gene: TRBJ2-1
V gene: TRBV19
D gene: NA

CDR3 protein: CASSPLGGELFF
CDR3 DNA: TGTGCCAGCAGCCCACTGGGAGGGGAGCTGTTTTTT
clone size: NA
J gene: TRBJ2-2
V gene: TRBV28
D gene: NA

CDR3 protein: CASSPGVTGNTIYF
CDR3 DNA: TGTGCCAGCAGTCCAGGGGTAACTGGAAACACCATATATTTT
clone size: many
J gene: TRBJ1-3
V gene: TRBV6-1
D gene: NA

CDR3 protein: CASSSIGQGYEQYF
CDR3 DNA: TGCGCCAGCAGCTCCATCGGACAGGGCTACGAGCAGTACTTC
clone size: many
J gene: TRBJ2-7
V gene: TRBV5-1
D gene: TRBD1

CDR3 protein: CSARVESGSIQETQYF
CDR3 DNA: TGCAGTGCTAGAGTTGAGAGCGGGAGCATTCAAGAGACCCAGTACTTC
clone size: NA
J gene: TRBJ2-5
V gene: TRBV20-1
D gene: TRBD2

CDR3 protein: CSARDSGSAGELFF
CDR3 DNA: TGCAGTGCTAGAGATTCAGGGTCGGCCGGGGAGCTGTTTTTT
clone size: many
J gene: TRBJ2-2
V gene: TRBV20-1
D gene: NA

CDR3 protein: CASSLPGSPSGVLTF
CDR3 DNA: TGTGCCAGCAGCTTGCCCGGCTCTCCATCGGGAGTCCTGACTTTC
clone size: many
J gene: TRBJ2-6
V gene: TRBV7-9
D gene: NA

CDR3 protein: CAIGTSGGAANNEQFF
CDR3 DNA: TGTGCCATCGGGACTAGCGGGGGGGCCGCTAACAATGAGCAGTTCTTC
clone size: many
J gene: TRBJ2-1
V gene: TRBV10-3
D gene: TRBD2

CDR3 protein: CAISESLTDREAQHF
CDR3 DNA: TGTGCCATCAGTGAGTCTTTAACGGATCGGGAAGCCCAGCATTTT
clone size: NA
J gene: TRBJ1-5
V gene: TRBV10-3
D gene: NA

CDR3 protein: CSASRDPEEDTQYF
CDR3 DNA: TGCAGTGCTTCCCGGGACCCAGAGGAAGATACGCAGTATTTT
clone size: many
J gene: TRBJ2-3
V gene: TRBV20-1
D gene: NA

CDR3 protein: CASGGGDTEAFF
CDR3 DNA: TGTGCCAGCGGGGGGGGAGACACTGAAGCTTTCTTT
clone size: NA
J gene: TRBJ1-1
V gene: TRBV12-3/TRBV12-4
D gene: NA

CDR3 protein: CSATRSEGAWQETQYF
CDR3 DNA: TGCAGTGCTACCAGGAGTGAGGGGGCTTGGCAAGAGACCCAGTACTTC
clone size: many
J gene: TRBJ2-5
V gene: TRBV20-1
D gene: TRBD1

CDR3 protein: CSARETSLWTQYF
CDR3 DNA: TGCAGTGCTAGGGAGACTAGCTTATGGACCCAGTACTTC
clone size: many
J gene: TRBJ2-5
V gene: TRBV20-1
D gene: TRBD2

CDR3 protein: CASRPFSGNTIYF
CDR3 DNA: TGTGCCAGCAGACCGTTCTCTGGAAACACCATATATTTT
clone size: NA
J gene: TRBJ1-3
V gene: TRBV27
D gene: NA

CDR3 protein: CASSSHREAGTEAFF
CDR3 DNA: TGCGCCAGCAGCTCTCACAGGGAGGCGGGCACTGAAGCTTTCTTT
clone size: many
J gene: TRBJ1-1
V gene: TRBV5-1
D gene: NA

CDR3 protein: CASRLTRENQPQHF
CDR3 DNA: TGTGCCAGCAGACTGACAAGGGAAAATCAGCCCCAGCATTTT
clone size: many
J gene: TRBJ1-5
V gene: TRBV27
D gene: NA

CDR3 protein: CASSNGIGVGDTQYF
CDR3 DNA: TGCGCCAGCAGCAACGGGATTGGGGTCGGGGATACGCAGTATTTT
clone size: many
J gene: TRBJ2-3
V gene: TRBV5-1
D gene: NA

CDR3 protein: CASSLSLAARSEQYF
CDR3 DNA: TGTGCCAGCAGCTTATCGCTAGCAGCTCGATCCGAGCAGTACTTC
clone size: many
J gene: TRBJ2-7
V gene: TRBV7-2
D gene: NA

CDR3 protein: CASSYPTLIDRRSTEAFF
CDR3 DNA: TGTGCCAGCAGTTACCCTACGCTAATCGACAGGCGAAGCACTGAAGCTTTCTTT
clone size: many
J gene: TRBJ1-1
V gene: TRBV6-2/TRBV6-3
D gene: NA

CDR3 protein: CATSDSLAGNQQFF
CDR3 DNA: TGTGCCACCAGTGATTCTCTAGCGGGTAACCAGCAGTTCTTC
clone size: many
J gene: TRBJ2-1
V gene: TRBV24-1
D gene: TRBD2

CDR3 protein: CASSLGGVGGGTDTQYF
CDR3 DNA: TGTGCCAGCAGCTTAGGAGGAGTGGGGGGAGGTACAGATACGCAGTATTTT
clone size: NA
J gene: TRBJ2-3
V gene: TRBV7-3
D gene: NA

CDR3 protein: CASSGWDRHNEQFF
CDR3 DNA: TGTGCCAGCAGCGGATGGGACAGACACAATGAGCAGTTCTTC
clone size: many
J gene: TRBJ2-1
V gene: TRBV7-8
D gene: TRBD1